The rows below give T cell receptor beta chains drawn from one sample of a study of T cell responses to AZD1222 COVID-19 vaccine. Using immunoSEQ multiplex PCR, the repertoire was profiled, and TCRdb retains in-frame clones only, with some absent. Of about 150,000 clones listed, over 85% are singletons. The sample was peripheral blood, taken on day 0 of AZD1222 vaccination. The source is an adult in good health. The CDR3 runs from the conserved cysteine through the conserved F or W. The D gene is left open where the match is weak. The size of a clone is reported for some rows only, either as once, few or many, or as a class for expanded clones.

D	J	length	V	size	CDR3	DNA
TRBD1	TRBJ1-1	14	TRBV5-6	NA	CASSSRRGRTEAFF	TGTGCCAGCAGCAGCCGCAGGGGGAGGACTGAAGCTTTCTTT
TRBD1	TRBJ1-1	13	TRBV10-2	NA	CAITGAMNTEAFF	TGCGCCATTACAGGGGCCATGAACACTGAAGCTTTCTTT
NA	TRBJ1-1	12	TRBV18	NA	CASSPENTEAFF	TGTGCCAGCTCACCGGAAAACACTGAAGCTTTCTTT
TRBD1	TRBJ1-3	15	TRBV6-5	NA	CASSYQGAPGNTIYF	TGTGCCAGCTCTTATCAGGGGGCGCCTGGAAACACCATATATTTT
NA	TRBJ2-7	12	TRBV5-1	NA	CASSLPGTGQYF	TGCGCCAGCAGCTTACCGGGAACTGGGCAGTACTTC
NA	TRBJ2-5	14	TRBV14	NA	CASSQGRAKETQYF	TGTGCCAGCAGCCAAGGCAGGGCGAAAGAGACCCAGTACTTC
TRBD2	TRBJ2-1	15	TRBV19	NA	CASSSERGGYNEQFF	TGTGCCAGTAGTTCCGAGCGGGGGGGGTACAATGAGCAGTTCTTC
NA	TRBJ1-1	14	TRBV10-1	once	CASSRVLDGTEAFF	TGCGCCAGCAGCCGGGTACTCGATGGCACTGAAGCTTTCTTT
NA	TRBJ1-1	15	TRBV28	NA	CASSLLSASDTEAFF	TGTGCCAGCAGCTTACTTAGTGCTTCTGACACTGAAGCTTTCTTT
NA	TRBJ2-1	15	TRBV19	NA	CASSREVSSYNEQFF	TGTGCCAGTAGTAGGGAGGTAAGCTCCTACAATGAGCAGTTCTTC
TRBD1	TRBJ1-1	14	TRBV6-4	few	CASSDSIETGGFFF	TGTGCCAGCAGTGACTCAATTGAGACAGGGGGGTTTTTCTTT
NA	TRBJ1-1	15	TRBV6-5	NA	CASSSRAGGNTEAFF	TGTGCCAGCAGTTCCCGGGCCGGGGGGAACACTGAAGCTTTCTTT
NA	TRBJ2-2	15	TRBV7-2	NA	CASSLVGDNTGELFF	TGTGCCAGCAGCTTAGTGGGGGATAACACCGGGGAGCTGTTTTTT
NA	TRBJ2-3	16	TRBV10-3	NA	CAISPESGASTDTQYF	TGTGCCATCAGCCCGGAGTCAGGGGCTAGCACAGATACGCAGTATTTT
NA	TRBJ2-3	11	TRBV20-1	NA	CSATNTDTQYF	TGCAGTGCTACGAACACAGATACGCAGTATTTT
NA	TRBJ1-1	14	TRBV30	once	CAWSVIGGNTEAFF	TGTGCCTGGAGTGTAATCGGGGGGAACACTGAAGCTTTCTTT
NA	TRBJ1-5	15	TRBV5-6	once	CASSLWGRRNQPQHF	TGTGCCAGCAGCTTGTGGGGGCGACGCAATCAGCCCCAGCATTTT
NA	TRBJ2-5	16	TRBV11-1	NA	CASSPSLRDPGETQYF	TGTGCCAGCAGCCCCTCATTACGGGACCCGGGGGAGACCCAGTACTTC
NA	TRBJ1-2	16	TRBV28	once	CASSGFLGRGSYGYTF	TGTGCCAGCAGTGGGTTTTTGGGTAGGGGGTCCTATGGCTACACCTTC
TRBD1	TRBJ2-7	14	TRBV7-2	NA	CASSLDGTGMEQYF	TGTGCCAGCAGCTTAGACGGGACAGGCATGGAGCAGTACTTC
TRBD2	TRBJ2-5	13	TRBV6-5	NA	CASAGGLKSPQYF	TGTGCCTCGGCGGGAGGCCTTAAGAGTCCCCAGTACTTC
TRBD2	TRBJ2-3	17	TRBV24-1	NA	CATSDWTSGGGTDTQYF	TGTGCCACCAGTGATTGGACTAGCGGGGGGGGCACAGATACGCAGTATTTT
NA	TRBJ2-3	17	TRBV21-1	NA	CASSGLAGPPSTDTQYF	TGTGCCAGCAGCGGACTAGCGGGGCCACCGAGCACAGATACGCAGTATTTT
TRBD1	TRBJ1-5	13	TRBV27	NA	CATGGGTGVPQHF	TGTGCCACGGGGGGCGGGACAGGTGTCCCCCAGCATTTT
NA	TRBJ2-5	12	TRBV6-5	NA	CASSFTGETQYF	TGTGCCAGCAGTTTCACGGGGGAGACCCAGTACTTC
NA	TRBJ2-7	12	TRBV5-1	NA	CASSLTAYEQYF	TGCGCCAGCAGCTTGACAGCCTACGAGCAGTACTTC
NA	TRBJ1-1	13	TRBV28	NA	CAIKRGGVTEAFF	TGTGCCATCAAACGAGGGGGGGTTACTGAAGCTTTCTTT
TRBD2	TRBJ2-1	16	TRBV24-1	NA	CATSDPSGGSYNEQFF	TGTGCCACCAGTGACCCGAGCGGGGGATCTTACAATGAGCAGTTCTTC
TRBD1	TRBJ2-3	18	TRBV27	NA	CASSAITDRGRSTDTQYF	TGTGCCAGCAGTGCGATAACGGACAGGGGGCGTAGCACAGATACGCAGTATTTT
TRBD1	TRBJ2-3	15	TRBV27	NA	CASRAGQGAPDTQYF	TGTGCCAGCAGGGCAGGACAGGGGGCCCCAGATACGCAGTATTTT
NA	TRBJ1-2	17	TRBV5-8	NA	CASSWRDRSTSNYGYTF	TGTGCCAGCAGCTGGAGGGACCGAAGTACTTCTAACTATGGCTACACCTTC
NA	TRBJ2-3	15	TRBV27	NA	CASSRRGGGPDTQYF	TGTGCCAGCAGTCGACGGGGAGGGGGCCCAGATACGCAGTATTTT
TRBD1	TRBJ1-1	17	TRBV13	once	CASSSPTGQGHHTEAFF	TGTGCCAGCAGCTCCCCAACCGGACAGGGCCATCACACTGAAGCTTTCTTT
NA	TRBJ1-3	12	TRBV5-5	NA	CASSFRGNTIYF	TGTGCCAGCAGCTTCCGAGGAAACACCATATATTTT
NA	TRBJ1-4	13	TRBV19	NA	CASKEHSDEKLFF	TGTGCCAGTAAGGAACATAGCGATGAAAAACTGTTTTTT
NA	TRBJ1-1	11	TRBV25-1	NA	CASKGGAEAFF	TGTGCCAGCAAGGGTGGTGCTGAAGCTTTCTTT
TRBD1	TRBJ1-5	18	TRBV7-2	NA	CASGILGSGGGSNQPQHF	TGTGCCAGCGGCATCCTCGGGTCAGGGGGTGGTAGCAATCAGCCCCAGCATTTT
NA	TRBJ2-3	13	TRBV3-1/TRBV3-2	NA	CASSPTGLDTQYF	TGTGCCAGCAGCCCAACAGGGTTAGATACGCAGTATTTT
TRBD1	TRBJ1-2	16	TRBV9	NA	CASSVVGQALGYGYTF	TGTGCCAGCAGCGTAGTGGGACAGGCCCTAGGGTATGGCTACACCTTC
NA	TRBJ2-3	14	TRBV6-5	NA	CASSYRRETDTQYF	TGTGCCAGCAGTTACCGACGAGAGACGGATACGCAGTATTTT
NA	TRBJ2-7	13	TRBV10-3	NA	CAISESPPPEQYF	TGTGCCATCAGTGAGTCGCCGCCCCCAGAGCAGTACTTC
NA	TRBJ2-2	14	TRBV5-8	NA	CASIRDGNTGELFF	TGTGCCAGCATACGGGACGGAAACACCGGGGAGCTGTTTTTT
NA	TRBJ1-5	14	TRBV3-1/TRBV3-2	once	CASSQGRSNQPQHF	TGTGCCAGCAGCCAAGGCAGGTCCAATCAGCCCCAGCATTTT
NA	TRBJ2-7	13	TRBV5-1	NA	CASSPDGTYEQYF	TGCGCCAGCAGCCCGGACGGGACCTACGAGCAGTACTTC
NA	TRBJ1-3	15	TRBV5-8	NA	CASSFTGTGGNTIYF	TGTGCCAGCAGCTTCACCGGGACCGGTGGAAACACCATATATTTT
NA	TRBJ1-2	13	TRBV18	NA	CASSPGPAPGYTF	TGTGCCAGCTCACCCGGGCCCGCACCTGGCTACACCTTC
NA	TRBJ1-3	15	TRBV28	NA	CAATSGSSSGNTIYF	TGTGCCGCCACTTCAGGGTCTTCCTCTGGAAACACCATATATTTT
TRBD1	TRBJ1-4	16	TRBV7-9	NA	CASSLTGAATNEKLFF	TGTGCCAGCAGCCTGACAGGGGCTGCAACTAATGAAAAACTGTTTTTT